This T cell receptor (beta chain) was identified during a study of blood T cell repertoires in COVID-19. Study summary: T cells, B-cell-depleted T cells, or PBMCs supplied cDNA or gDNA.

Sequencing was performed with immunoSEQ multiplex PCR; in TCRdb, only in-frame clones are kept and a portion is missing. There are about 190,000 clones in the sample; 88% occur only once, and about 4.2% lies in the top ten. Germline values: CDR1 MNHEY, CDR2 SVGAGI. The CDR3 sequence is 14 residues long. The V and J ends lost 0 bases and 7 bases respectively, with 12 bases between them. V and J are TRBV6-5 and TRBJ1-1; D is undetermined. Sequenced sample: peripheral blood. The TCR comes from a human donor in a cohort sampled during active COVID-19. CDR3 coding DNA: TGTGCCAGCAGTTACTCGGAGGGAGGAGTTGAAGCTTTCTTT. This encodes CASSYSEGGVEAFF.